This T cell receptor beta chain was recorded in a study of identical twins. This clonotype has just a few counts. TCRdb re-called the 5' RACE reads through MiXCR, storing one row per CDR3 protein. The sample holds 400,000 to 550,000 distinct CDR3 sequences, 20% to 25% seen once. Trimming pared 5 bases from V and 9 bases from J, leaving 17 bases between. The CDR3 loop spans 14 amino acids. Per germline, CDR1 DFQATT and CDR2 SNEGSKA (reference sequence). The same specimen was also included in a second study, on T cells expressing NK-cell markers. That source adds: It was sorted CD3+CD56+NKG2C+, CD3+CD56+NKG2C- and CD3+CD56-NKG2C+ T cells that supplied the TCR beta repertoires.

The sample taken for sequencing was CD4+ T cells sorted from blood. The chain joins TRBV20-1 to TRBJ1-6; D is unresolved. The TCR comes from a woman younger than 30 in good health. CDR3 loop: CSALADSKGSPLHF. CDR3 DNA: TGCAGTGCTCTCGCCGATTCTAAGGGTTCACCCCTCCACTTT.